Reported below is one T cell receptor (beta chain). At the DNA level, this CDR3 is encoded by other sequences in the same sample as well. CDR1 and CDR2 (germline): SGHAT, FQNNGV. J lost 6 bases, V lost 5 bases, and 3 bases had no gene match. This CDR3 region has 12 residues. The sample originates from a study of shared clonotypes between healthy human individuals. The assay used deep level. Sequenced by immunoSEQ multiplex PCR; TCRdb stores in-frame clones only, minus some. Of under 1,100,000 clones listed, about 70% are singletons. The sample taken for sequencing was memory CD4+ T cells sorted from blood. The subset was: CD45RA-negative fraction. This TCR derives from a man aged 18 to 35 in good health. J is TRBJ1-2 and V is TRBV11-2; 7 bases align to TRBD1. CDR3 DNA: TGTGCCAGCAGCCTTGACAGGGATGGCTACACCTTC. Translated: CASSLDRDGYTF.